This T cell receptor (beta chain) was identified in a study of blood T cell repertoires in COVID-19. Background on the study: The United States, Italy and Spain were the sources of the acute and convalescent COVID-19 samples. The cDNA or gDNA used as material had been derived from T cells, B-cell-depleted T cells, or PBMCs.

Germline loops: CDR1 KGHSH, CDR2 LQKENI. The CDR3 has 13 amino acids. The V end was cut by 0 bases, the J end by 5 bases, with 8 bases between. Original analysis: Estimation of nucleated cell counts was performed using reference gene primer amplification. The assay was immunoSEQ multiplex PCR, and TCRdb's table has in-frame clones only and misses some. That table furnishes V, J and clone size, whereas the DNA furnished D and trimming. This table has around 280,000 clones, 75% to 90% appearing once. Sequencing used peripheral blood. This TCR was recovered from a woman between 50 and 59 years old who had recovered from COVID-19. The chain carries TRBV18 and TRBJ2-7, with D hard to call. CDR3 region: CASSPPIRDEQYF. CDR3 bases: TGTGCCAGCTCACCACCGATACGAGACGAGCAGTACTTC.